A selection of T cell receptor beta chains follows, all from one sample in a study of technical replicates of blood from a few donors. TCRdb keeps only in-frame clones here, not all; method: immunoSEQ multiplex PCR. The table has around 74,000 clones, just over 85% seen once. Sequencing was performed on PBMCs. Receptors were obtained from a human donor in good health. Some clones in this sample may be carry-over from other donors' samples. Each CDR3 is given with its conserved first and last residue. The order of the fields is J gene, V gene, clone size, D gene, CDR3 protein, CDR3 DNA. A D gene is named only where the DNA matches it firmly. Clone size appears in some rows only: once, few, many, or a class for an expanded clone.

TRBJ2-1 TRBV27 NA TRBD2 CASRDYSGYNEQFF TGTGCCAGCCGGGACTACTCGGGTTATAATGAGCAGTTCTTC
TRBJ1-5 TRBV5-1 NA NA CASSLKGDQPQHF TGCGCCAGCAGCTTGAAGGGGGATCAGCCCCAGCATTTT
TRBJ1-6 TRBV2 NA NA CASSESGRRTPLHF TGTGCCAGCAGTGAATCTGGGAGGAGGACACCCCTCCACTTT
TRBJ2-1 TRBV4-1 NA TRBD2 CASSQDSRTSFGNEQFF TGCGCCAGCAGCCAAGATTCCCGGACTAGTTTTGGAAATGAGCAGTTCTTC
TRBJ2-1 TRBV7-2 once NA CASLFAGTDEQFF TGTGCCAGCCTCTTCGCGGGAACGGATGAGCAGTTCTTC
TRBJ2-1 TRBV5-6 NA TRBD2 CASSRKRTSGDNEQFF TGTGCCAGCAGCCGCAAGCGGACTAGCGGAGACAATGAGCAGTTCTTC
TRBJ2-1 TRBV11-2 NA NA CASSLGPGLLYNEQFF TGTGCCAGCAGCTTAGGCCCGGGACTCCTTTACAATGAGCAGTTCTTC
TRBJ2-7 TRBV6-5 NA TRBD1 CASSYQGQAAYEQYF TGTGCCAGCAGTTACCAGGGACAGGCTGCCTACGAGCAGTACTTC
TRBJ1-1 TRBV5-1 few NA CASSPQGQGRTEAFF TGCGCCAGCAGCCCACAGGGCCAGGGAAGGACTGAAGCTTTCTTT
TRBJ2-3 TRBV4-1 NA TRBD2 CASSPRLADTDTQYF TGCGCCAGCAGCCCGAGACTAGCGGACACAGATACGCAGTATTTT
TRBJ2-5 TRBV19 NA TRBD1 CASSGQGVTQYF TGTGCCAGTTCCGGACAGGGAGTGACCCAGTACTTC
TRBJ2-3 TRBV4-1 NA TRBD2 CASSLLSRGLAGGPHSKDTQYF TGCGCCAGCAGCCTCCTGTCGCGGGGACTAGCGGGGGGTCCTCATTCCAAAGATACGCAGTATTTT
TRBJ2-5 TRBV5-4 NA NA CASGAGLAETQYF TGTGCCAGCGGTGCCGGGCTAGCGGAGACCCAGTACTTC
TRBJ2-5 TRBV5-1 NA TRBD2 CASSLGGTSARETQYF TGCGCCAGCAGCTTGGGTGGGACTAGCGCTCGGGAGACCCAGTACTTC
TRBJ1-5 TRBV19 NA TRBD1 CARPWTGVNQPQHF TGTGCCAGACCTTGGACAGGAGTCAATCAGCCCCAGCATTTT
TRBJ1-3 TRBV2 NA NA CASSRGSGNTIYF TGTGCCAGCAGCCGGGGCTCTGGAAACACCATATATTTT
TRBJ2-7 TRBV2 few NA CASSRTDYEQYF TGTGCCAGCAGTAGGACAGATTACGAGCAGTACTTC
TRBJ2-5 TRBV9 NA NA CASSVAGETQETQYF TGTGCCAGCAGCGTAGCGGGGGAGACACAAGAGACCCAGTACTTC
TRBJ2-7 TRBV7-9 NA NA CASSPRSSYEQYF TGTGCCAGCAGCCCCCGGAGCTCCTACGAGCAGTACTTC